This T cell receptor beta chain is from a study of blood T cell repertoires in COVID-19. As for the study in general: Donors in the United States, Italy and Spain gave samples during acute or convalescent COVID-19. The analysed material was cDNA or gDNA that came from T cells, B-cell-depleted T cells, or PBMCs.

In the original workflow: Using reference gene primer amplification, nucleated cell counts were estimated. Some clones are missing from TCRdb's copy, which holds only in-frame ones; the method was immunoSEQ multiplex PCR. V and J calls and clone size are given by that table; D and trimming were obtained from the DNA. The sample consists of some 270,000 clones, more than 75% of them appearing once. V lost 5 bases and J lost 7; bases outside the gene matches: 5. The CDR3 sequence is 13 residues long. Germline V gene data show CDR1 as LNHDA and CDR2 as SQIVND (reference sequence). This receptor was taken from a woman aged 60 to 75 who had recovered from COVID-19. Source material: peripheral blood. The gene calls are TRBV19 and TRBJ1-2; 9 bases agree with TRBD1. The CDR3: CASSEQGAGGYTF. CDR3 DNA: TGTGCCAGTAGTGAACAGGGGGCTGGTGGCTACACCTTC.